This T cell receptor (beta chain) was sequenced for a study of blood T cell repertoires in COVID-19. For the study at large: Samples came from the United States, Italy and Spain, spanning acute and convalescent COVID-19. T cells, B-cell-depleted T cells, or PBMCs supplied cDNA or gDNA.

The CDR3 is made up of 14 amino acids. In germline, CDR1 is SEHNR, CDR2 FQNEAQ (reference sequence). The V end lost 1 base, the J end lost 4 bases, and 11 bases lay between the germline ends. TCRdb's copy holds only in-frame clones and misses some; the assay was immunoSEQ multiplex PCR. The data show about half a million clones, with about 88% seen just once and 0.75% to 0.9% held by the top ten. Followed longitudinally, the Seattle patients had been enrolled during active infection. Sequenced input: peripheral blood. This clonotype was obtained from a man aged 18 to 30 with COVID-19, enrolled during active disease. The chain links TRBV7-9 to TRBJ2-7; tentatively, D is TRBD2 (6 bases). In DNA form, the CDR3 reads TGTGCCAGCAGCTTAGGTAGCGGAAGATACGAGCAGTACTTC. Translating gives CASSLGSGRYEQYF.